The 28 T cell receptor beta chains below all came from one sample that was sequenced in a study of T cell responses to AZD1222 COVID-19 vaccine. The assay was immunoSEQ multiplex PCR, and TCRdb's table has in-frame clones only and misses some. The repertoire includes 85,000 to 90,000 clones, roughly 87% of them detected once, and approximately 5% sits in the top ten. Here the sequenced sample was peripheral blood, taken 28 days after the second AZD1222 dose. The receptors were sampled from an adult who received the AZD1222 COVID-19 vaccine.

CDR3 loop: CASSRMTGNNQPQHF. The CDR3 DNA follows: TGTGCCAGTAGTAGGATGACAGGAAACAATCAGCCCCAGCATTTT. This chain links TRBV19 with TRBJ1-5, with D possibly TRBD1 on 6 matching bases. The CDR3 length is 15 residues. The V gene's germline CDR1 is LNHDA and CDR2 SQIVND (reference sequence). Trimming stripped 4 bases from V and 3 bases from J, with 13 bases between.

V is TRBV27 and J is TRBJ2-7, with a weak D call TRBD2 (5 bases). CDR1 and CDR2 (germline): MNHEY, SMNVEV (reference sequence). The ends were cut back, 0 bases at V and 1 base at J, with 13 bases in the middle. This CDR3 has 16 amino acids. CDR3: CASSLSGGQRSYEQYV. The CDR3, as DNA: TGTGCCAGCAGTTTATCGGGCGGGCAGAGATCCTACGAGCAGTACGTC.

The chain combines TRBV5-4 with TRBJ2-7; the match to TRBD2 covers 13 bases. Germline V CDR1 and CDR2: SGHNT, YYREEE (reference sequence). The CDR3 has 15 amino acids. Unmatched junction bases numbered 3, after V lost 4 bases and J lost 2 bases. The CDR3, as DNA: TGTGCCAGCAGCCGGGGACTAGCGGGGCCCTACGAGCAGTACTTC. It specifies CASSRGLAGPYEQYF.

The rearrangement uses TRBV2 and TRBJ2-7; 9 nucleotides match TRBD1. CDR3 size: 14 residues. The V gene end was trimmed by 4 bases and the J gene end by 5 bases; junction bases not matched to a gene: 6. Germline V gene data show CDR1 as SNHLY and CDR2 as FYNNEI. The CDR3 bases are TGTGCCAGCAGTGGACAGGGGGGGTACGACGAGCAGTACGTC. Its protein product is CASSGQGGYDEQYV.

The CDR3 DNA is TGTGCCAGCAGCCAAGTTGCCCGAGGTGGGGCCAACGTCCTGACTTTC. Translated, it gives CASSQVARGGANVLTF. The rearrangement links TRBV3-1 (or the pseudogene TRBV3-2) to TRBJ2-6; no firm D call. This CDR3 region has 16 residues. The V gene lost 1 base and the J gene lost 3 bases, with 10 bases spanning the gap. CDR1 LGHDT and CDR2 YNNKEL come from the germline V gene (reference sequence).

This chain links TRBV27 with TRBJ1-6; 9 bases are shared with TRBD1. The CDR3 is 14 amino acids. V trimming: 5 bases; J trimming: 9 bases; junction bases outside the gene matches: 5. Germline V gene lookup returns CDR1 MNHEY and CDR2 SMNVEV (reference sequence). The CDR3 nucleotides read TGTGCCAGCAGTCCGGGACAGGGATTTTCACCCCTCCACTTT. Protein: CASSPGQGFSPLHF.

V gene TRBV4-1 combines with J gene TRBJ1-5; D unclear. Germline V lookup: CDR1 MGHRA, CDR2 YSYEKL. V was clipped by 1 base and J by 2 bases, with 18 bases between them. This CDR3 has 18 amino acids. CDR3 DNA sequence: TGCGCCAGCAGCCAAGGAGGGAGGTCGGGTCTGGGCAATCAGCCCCAGCATTTT. Amino acid sequence: CASSQGGRSGLGNQPQHF.

The rearrangement links TRBV12-3 or TRBV12-4 to TRBJ1-6; D is ambiguous. The CDR3 covers 13 residues. V shed 6 bases and J shed 9 bases, with 12 bases lying between them. The CDR3 loop is CASRILGGSPLHF. CDR3 coding DNA: TGTGCCAGCAGAATATTAGGTGGTTCACCCCTCCACTTT.

This sequence joins TRBV9 and TRBJ2-1; 7 positions agree with TRBD2. V lost 4 bases and J lost 10; bases outside the gene matches: 5. Germline CDR1 is SGDLS and CDR2 is YYNGEE. This CDR3 contains 12 residues. CDR3: CASSPDGGEQFF. The CDR3 DNA sequence: TGTGCCAGCAGCCCAGACGGGGGGGAGCAGTTCTTC.

CDR3 nucleotide sequence: TGTGCCAGCAGCTCGGGACAGTATAATCAGCCCCAGCATTTT. It yields the protein CASSSGQYNQPQHF. The V and J genes are TRBV5-4 and TRBJ1-5, with TRBD1 identical over 7 bases. Trimming took 3 bases from V and 4 from J; bases not matched to a gene: 4. The V gene's germline CDR1 is SGHNT and CDR2 YYREEE (reference sequence). CDR3 size: 14 residues.

V gene TRBV27 combines with J gene TRBJ2-7, with D perhaps TRBD2 (7 bases). The V gene's germline CDR1 is MNHEY and CDR2 SMNVEV (reference sequence). Trimming pared 8 bases from V and 2 bases from J, leaving 16 bases between. The CDR3 has 14 residues. CDR3 loop: CASRPVGGAYEQYF. The CDR3 coding sequence is TGTGCCAGCCGCCCGGTAGGGGGGGCCTACGAGCAGTACTTC.

V gene TRBV2 combines with J gene TRBJ2-7; 8 bases agree with TRBD1. From germline, CDR1 is SNHLY and CDR2 FYNNEI. The CDR3 contains 14 residues. After removal of 8 bases from V and 1 base from J, the junction contained 7 bases not matched to a gene. The chain's CDR3 is CASANGQGSYEQYF. The CDR3 region has the DNA TGTGCCAGCGCCAATGGACAGGGATCCTACGAGCAGTACTTC.

This rearrangement joins TRBV10-3 to TRBJ2-1, with 15 bases lining up with TRBD2. CDR3 length: 14 residues. CDR1 and CDR2 (germline): ENHRY, SYGVKD. V lost 10 bases and J lost 4; bases outside the gene matches: 2. CDR3 in DNA: TGTGCCACCGGACTAGCGGGGGGGTACAATGAGCAGTTCTTC. Residues: CATGLAGGYNEQFF.

This chain joins TRBV19 and TRBJ2-3, with D tentatively TRBD2 (5 bases). Germline V CDR1 and CDR2: LNHDA, SQIVND (reference sequence). V lost 6 bases, J lost 2 bases, and 15 bases lay in between. This CDR3 region has 15 residues. CDR3 protein: CASSHRRGNTDTQYF. CDR3 in DNA: TGTGCCAGTAGCCACCGCCGGGGAAACACAGATACGCAGTATTTT.

This rearrangement joins TRBV11-1 to TRBJ2-2; D is perhaps TRBD1 or TRBD2 (5 bases each). Germline V lookup: CDR1 SGHAT, CDR2 FQDESV (reference sequence). CDR3 size: 15 residues. Trimming shortened V by 1 base and J by 7 bases, and 13 bases separated the two germline ends. CDR3 nucleotides: TGTGCCAGCAGCTTAGGGGACGGCCTGGGCGGGGAGCTGTTTTTT. Translation gives CASSLGDGLGGELFF.

In its sample, this clone was seen a few times. The chain carries TRBV19 and TRBJ1-2, with D possibly matching TRBD1 (5 bases). The ends were cut back, 5 bases at V and 4 bases at J, with 11 bases in the middle. The CDR3 covers 13 residues. Germline lookup yields CDR1 LNHDA and CDR2 SQIVND (reference sequence). The CDR3 nucleotides read TGTGCCAGTAGTCCAGGGTCTGGCTATGGCTACACCTTC. Translating gives CASSPGSGYGYTF.

The genes are TRBV28 and TRBJ1-3, with D hard to call. The CDR3 length is 11 residues. Germline loops: CDR1 MDHEN, CDR2 SYDVKM. Trimming took 3 bases from V and 9 from J, leaving 6 bases between them. The CDR3 is CASSLDSTIYF. CDR3 DNA: TGTGCCAGCAGTTTGGATAGCACCATATATTTT.

The V call is TRBV10-3, the J call TRBJ1-1; D remains ambiguous. Trimming shortened V by 0 bases and J by 0 bases, and 17 bases separated the two germline ends. The germline gives CDR1 ENHRY, CDR2 SYGVKD. The CDR3 loop spans 18 amino acids. CDR3 sequence reads: CAISESFESRGVNTEAFF. CDR3 coding DNA: TGTGCCATCAGTGAGTCTTTTGAGAGTAGAGGAGTGAACACTGAAGCTTTCTTT.

The chain recombines TRBV10-3 with TRBJ1-2; D call uncertain. V was trimmed by 0 bases and J by 8 bases, leaving 13 bases between them. The CDR3 is made up of 14 amino acids. The germline V gene has CDR1 ENHRY and CDR2 SYGVKD. CDR3 loop: CAISESPGGGGYTF. The CDR3 DNA follows: TGTGCCATCAGTGAGTCCCCAGGAGGAGGAGGCTACACCTTC.

The chain carries TRBV7-9 and TRBJ2-1, with D possibly matching TRBD1 (6 bases). The germline V gene has CDR1 SEHNR and CDR2 FQNEAQ (reference sequence). The CDR3 spans 16 residues. V was clipped by 1 base and J by 5 bases, with 15 bases between them. The CDR3 loop reads CASSLDVFRQDNEQFF. For the CDR3, the DNA is TGTGCCAGCAGCTTAGATGTATTCAGACAGGACAATGAGCAGTTCTTC.

The V call is TRBV10-2, the J call TRBJ1-2, with 9 positions matching TRBD1. V dropped 8 bases and J dropped 8; count of bases not matched to a gene: 9. The CDR3 contains 13 residues. The V gene's germline CDR1 is WSHSY and CDR2 SAAADI. This CDR3 reads CASGRDRVGGYTF. The CDR3 DNA is TGCGCCAGCGGCCGGGACAGGGTAGGAGGCTACACCTTC.

The chain carries TRBV29-1 and TRBJ2-5; D is unclear. Trimming cost V 7 bases and J 4 bases, with 7 bases left between them. CDR3 length: 10 residues. Germline V CDR1 and CDR2: SQVTM, ANQGSEA. The CDR3 sequence is CSASLETQYF. CDR3 coding DNA: TGCAGCGCCTCCTTAGAGACCCAGTACTTC.

This chain uses TRBV9 with TRBJ2-7; 8 positions match TRBD2. The CDR3 length is 15 residues. CDR1 is SGDLS and CDR2 is YYNGEE in the germline V gene. Trimming cost V 5 bases and J 4 bases; bases outside gene matches: 11. Written as DNA, the CDR3 is TGTGCCAGCAGTCTAAGCGGGGGTCGACTGTACGAGCAGTACTTC. Protein product: CASSLSGGRLYEQYF.

The gene calls are TRBV7-2 and TRBJ1-2; D gene unclear. Germline loops: CDR1 SGHTA, CDR2 FQGNSA. Trimming took 1 base from V and 8 from J, leaving 20 bases between them. The CDR3 loop spans 16 amino acids. The DNA for the CDR3 is TGTGCCAGCAGCTTAGGAACGCAGGCCGTCTGGTACGGCTACACCTTC. Its translation: CASSLGTQAVWYGYTF.

The rearrangement joins TRBV13 to TRBJ2-2, with 12 bases that match TRBD1. Germline-derived CDR1 and CDR2 are PRHDT and FYEKMQ (reference sequence). The length of the CDR3 is 16 residues. V was clipped by 6 bases and J by 7 bases; unmatched bases: 9. The CDR3 DNA reads as TGTGCCAGCAGACCAGGGACAGGGGGCGCAAGCGGGGAGCTGTTTTTT. It specifies CASRPGTGGASGELFF.

The J gene is TRBJ1-3, the V gene TRBV27; D is perhaps TRBD1 (6 bases). Germline V lookup: CDR1 MNHEY, CDR2 SMNVEV (reference sequence). V was trimmed by 3 bases and J by 0 bases, leaving 9 bases between them. The CDR3 runs to 15 residues. The CDR3 sequence: CASSLDSHSGNTIYF. The CDR3 nucleotides are TGTGCCAGCAGTTTGGACAGCCACTCTGGAAACACCATATATTTT.

J is TRBJ1-6 and V is TRBV27, with TRBD1 matching over 8 bases. The V gene end was trimmed by 2 bases and the J gene end by 6 bases; junction bases not matched to a gene: 9. CDR1 MNHEY and CDR2 SMNVEV come from the germline V gene (reference sequence). The CDR3 runs to 17 residues. CDR3 sequence (DNA): TGTGCCAGCAGTTTAGCCGCACAGGGGGGCCCTAATTCACCCCTCCACTTT. Its translation: CASSLAAQGGPNSPLHF.

This CDR3 reads CASSPRTAYEQYV. In DNA form, the CDR3 reads TGTGCCAGCAGCCCTAGGACAGCCTACGAGCAGTACGTC. The V and J genes are TRBV7-9 and TRBJ2-7; possible D gene TRBD1, 6 bases. Germline V gene lookup returns CDR1 SEHNR and CDR2 FQNEAQ (reference sequence). CDR3 length: 13 amino acids. V was shortened by 5 bases and J by 2 bases, with 10 bases between the two germline ends.